This entry lists 25 T cell receptor beta chains sequenced from one sample in a study of blood T cells in healthy people across ages. The second PCR ran about 6 to 12 cycles with a sample-barcoded 5' primer and J-beta primers. TCRdb processed the 5' RACE reads anew with MiXCR; each CDR3 protein has one entry. The sample lists around 690,000 distinct CDR3 sequences; about 54% were seen once. Sequenced: blood. These receptors were taken from a man aged 55 to 70 in good health.

This chain uses TRBV7-2 with TRBJ1-2, with 7 bases identical to TRBD1. The germline CDR1 and CDR2 sequences are SGHTA and FQGNSA. The CDR3 extends over 14 amino acids. V was clipped by 4 bases and J by 8 bases; unmatched bases: 10. CDR3 in DNA: TGTGCCAGCAGCTCGCAATCAACAGGGGTAGGCTACACCTTC. Translating it yields CASSSQSTGVGYTF. The full variable domain, completed using reference TRBV7-2 and TRBJ1-2, is GAGVSQSPSNKVTEKGKDVELRCDPISGHTALYWYRQSLGQGLEFLIYFQGNSAPDKSGLPSDRFSAERTGGSVSTLTIQRTQQEDSAVYLCASSSQSTGVGYTFGSGTRLTVV.

This chain joins TRBV20-1 and TRBJ2-5, with TRBD1 identical over 7 bases. V was pared by 0 bases and J by 2 bases, with 6 bases of the junction left unmatched. The CDR3 runs to 15 residues. Germline V gives CDR1 DFQATT, CDR2 SNEGSKA (reference sequence). The CDR3 DNA reads as TGCAGTGCTAGAGATCCACAGGGGATACAAGAGACCCAGTACTTC. Protein product: CSARDPQGIQETQYF.

The CDR3 DNA sequence: TGTGCCAGCAGCTACATGCAGGGTAACTATGGCTACACCTTC. Translating gives CASSYMQGNYGYTF. J is TRBJ1-2 and V is TRBV28; TRBD1 is a possible D gene (5 bases). The ends were cut back, 6 bases at V and 1 base at J, with 12 bases in the middle. Germline CDR1 reads MDHEN; CDR2 reads SYDVKM. The CDR3 runs to 14 residues.

In regard to this clonotype: A read error may be the cause here, since a much bigger clone is one base away. V and J are TRBV10-1 and TRBJ1-2, with D perhaps TRBD1 (5 bases). Germline CDR1 is WNHNN and CDR2 is SYGVQD (reference sequence). This CDR3 region has 16 residues. CDR3 nucleotides: TGCGCCTGCAGTGAGTCAGGGTTCCTATCTAACTATGGCTACACCTTC. Its translation: CACSESGFLSNYGYTF.

The CDR3 sequence is CASSPRRGQGIGYTF. The CDR3 DNA is TGCGCCAGCAGCCCCCGACGGGGACAGGGTATCGGCTACACCTTC. This chain connects TRBV4-1 to TRBJ1-2, with TRBD1 matching 9 bases. Germline V gene lookup returns CDR1 MGHRA and CDR2 YSYEKL. Unmatched junction bases numbered 11, after V lost 4 bases and J lost 8 bases. The CDR3 is 15 amino acids.

In its sample, this clonotype was seen once. V and J are TRBV6-1 and TRBJ2-2, with TRBD1 as a possible D gene (6 bases). The CDR3 spans 14 residues. The germline V gene has CDR1 MNHNS and CDR2 SASEGT. Trimming left V 8 bases short and J 3 bases short, with 13 bases between. This CDR3 is CASAWGRDTGELFF. Here the CDR3 DNA reads TGTGCCAGCGCCTGGGGGCGGGACACCGGGGAGCTGTTTTTT.

In this sample, this clonotype turned up a few times. This rearrangement joins TRBV20-1 to TRBJ2-5; D uncertain. CDR3 length: 13 amino acids. Germline assignment: CDR1 DFQATT and CDR2 SNEGSKA (reference sequence). V was pared by 2 bases and J by 2 bases, with 9 bases between. The CDR3 bases are TGCAGTGCTAGACCTCACCCGCAAGAGACCCAGTACTTC. Amino acids: CSARPHPQETQYF.

This chain links TRBV20-1 with TRBJ2-1; D is unclear. V shed 6 bases and J shed 6 bases, with 9 bases lying between them. The CDR3 has 11 residues. The germline V gene encodes CDR1 DFQATT and CDR2 SNEGSKA (reference sequence). CDR3 nucleotide sequence: TGCAGTGCCGACTCTCTCAATGAGCAGTTCTTC. Protein: CSADSLNEQFF.

This clonotype has only one observation. The genes are TRBV4-1 and TRBJ1-4, with 8 bases identical to TRBD1. The germline V gene has CDR1 MGHRA and CDR2 YSYEKL. J lost 7 bases, V lost 2 bases, and 0 bases had no gene match. This CDR3 has 13 amino acids. The CDR3 nucleotides are TGCGCCAGCAGCCAAACAGGGGGTGAAAAACTGTTTTTT. Protein product: CASSQTGGEKLFF.

CDR3 region: CASSPRDGTYEQYF. The CDR3 DNA follows: TGTGCCAGCTCACCGCGGGACGGAACCTACGAGCAGTACTTC. The chain links TRBV18 to TRBJ2-7; D might be TRBD2 (6 bases). Germline CDR1 reads KGHSH; CDR2 reads LQKENI. CDR3 length: 14 amino acids. V lost 3 bases, J lost 2 bases, and 11 bases lay in between.

In this sample, this clonotype turned up a few times. V and J are TRBV7-2 and TRBJ2-3; 10 bases fit TRBD2. The CDR3 runs to 16 residues. Trimming removed 5 bases from V and 1 base from J; junction bases left unmatched: 6. Germline-derived CDR1 and CDR2 are SGHTA and FQGNSA. The chain's CDR3 is CASSTTTSGGTDTQYF. CDR3 DNA sequence: TGTGCCAGCAGCACGACTACTAGCGGGGGCACAGATACGCAGTATTTT.

This clonotype was counted between two and nine times. The rearrangement joins TRBV5-1 to TRBJ2-3; D is ambiguous. Germline CDR1 and CDR2: SGHRS and YFSETQ. The CDR3 has 14 amino acids. Trimming left V 4 bases short and J 5 bases short, with 14 bases between. CDR3 sequence reads: CASSHPERQDTQYF. In nucleotides, the CDR3 is TGCGCCAGCAGCCACCCCGAGAGACAAGATACGCAGTATTTT.

The rearrangement joins TRBV2 to TRBJ1-1; TRBD1 agrees at 8 bases. CDR1 is SNHLY and CDR2 is FYNNEI in the germline V gene. The V gene end was trimmed by 7 bases and the J gene end by 3 bases; junction bases not matched to a gene: 7. The CDR3 length is 14 residues. The CDR3 DNA reads TGTGCCAGCACCGGGACAGGCAGGTACACTGAAGCTTTCTTT. Translated, it gives CASTGTGRYTEAFF.

The chain uses TRBV3-1 and TRBJ1-5; D is unclear. V was cut by 1 base and J by 2 bases, with 12 bases left in between. The CDR3 sequence is 16 residues long. CDR1 is LGHDT and CDR2 is YNNKEL in the germline V gene (reference sequence). CDR3 sequence reads: CASSQGVGPGNQPQHF. CDR3 nucleotide sequence: TGTGCCAGCAGCCAAGGTGTAGGGCCGGGCAATCAGCCCCAGCATTTT.

In DNA form, the CDR3 reads TGCAGTTCTTCCGGGGGGCCCAATTCACCCCTCCACTTT. This encodes CSSSGGPNSPLHF. The chain joins TRBV20-1 to TRBJ1-6, with a tentative D call TRBD1 (6 bases). Per germline, CDR1 DFQATT and CDR2 SNEGSKA (reference sequence). The CDR3 has 13 residues. V was cut by 8 bases and J by 7 bases, with 15 bases left in between.

The chain links TRBV15 to TRBJ2-7; D remains ambiguous. Between the trimmed V and J ends, which lost 1 base and 3 bases, there was a span of 7 bases. The CDR3 runs 13 residues. Germline CDR1 is LNHNV and CDR2 is YYDKDF (reference sequence). The CDR3 spells CATSRGAVYEQYF. In DNA form, the CDR3 reads TGTGCCACCAGCAGAGGGGCAGTCTACGAGCAGTACTTC.

The V gene is TRBV2, the J gene TRBJ2-4; maybe TRBD2 (6 bases). The CDR3 loop spans 15 amino acids. Germline V lookup: CDR1 SNHLY, CDR2 FYNNEI. The V end was cut by 5 bases, the J end by 9 bases, with 20 bases between. CDR3 bases: TGTGCCAGCAGTCCCCAGGAGGGAAGCTTAGGCATTCAGTACTTC. Its protein product is CASSPQEGSLGIQYF.

V and J are TRBV20-1 and TRBJ2-7; D is uncertain. This CDR3 has 14 amino acids. V lost 2 bases to trimming and J lost 2 bases, with 13 bases between them. The germline gives CDR1 DFQATT, CDR2 SNEGSKA (reference sequence). The CDR3 DNA sequence: TGCAGTGCTAGATCGCCCGGGTTGCCCTACGAGCAGTACTTC. Protein sequence: CSARSPGLPYEQYF.

The chain is built from TRBV6-6 and TRBJ2-7, with 10 bases fitting TRBD1. CDR1 MNHNY and CDR2 SVGAGI come from the germline V gene (reference sequence). The CDR3 sequence is 17 residues long. Germline trimming cut 6 bases from V and 4 bases from J; bases unmatched to any gene: 15. CDR3 residues: CASSRRTGGSSRYEQYF. The CDR3 DNA reads as TGTGCCAGCAGCAGACGGACAGGGGGAAGTAGCCGATACGAGCAGTACTTC.

This clonotype was found a few times. V is TRBV12-3 or TRBV12-4 and J is TRBJ1-2; D is ambiguous. This CDR3 is built from 15 residues. V lost 7 bases to trimming and J lost 8 bases, with 23 bases between them. CDR3 loop: CASTRTRGGLGGYTF. In DNA form, the CDR3 reads TGTGCCAGCACCCGGACTCGGGGAGGACTCGGAGGCTACACCTTC.

The chain combines TRBV20-1 with TRBJ1-6, with D perhaps TRBD1 (6 bases). Germline CDR1 reads DFQATT; CDR2 reads SNEGSKA (reference sequence). The V gene lost 7 bases and the J gene lost 4 bases, with 14 bases spanning the gap. The CDR3 is made up of 14 amino acids. CDR3 sequence reads: CSVPDSAYNSPLHF. The DNA of the CDR3 is TGCAGTGTTCCGGACAGCGCGTATAATTCACCCCTCCACTTT.

This clonotype has a handful of counts. V gene TRBV28 combines with J gene TRBJ2-7; D is unclear. Trimming took off 5 bases at V and 2 bases at J, with 16 bases between the two ends. This CDR3 contains 15 residues. Germline loops: CDR1 MDHEN, CDR2 SYDVKM. The CDR3: CASSLSVYPAYEQYF. The CDR3 DNA reads TGTGCCAGCAGTCTTTCAGTTTACCCGGCCTACGAGCAGTACTTC.

As to this clonotype: A much bigger clone sits one base away, suggesting this may be a read error. No conserved phenylalanine or tryptophan ends this CDR3, so it is likely a read error. V and J are TRBV5-1 and TRBJ2-1; D could derive from TRBD1 or TRBD2 (5 bases each). CDR1 is SGHRS and CDR2 is YFSETQ in the germline V gene. V was trimmed by 0 bases and J by 7 bases, leaving 11 bases between them. The CDR3 contains 14 residues. The CDR3 DNA is TGCGCCAGCAGCTTGGGACAGCCGGGAAATGAGCAGTTCTCC. Its translation: CASSLGQPGNEQFS.

The chain recombines TRBV29-1 with TRBJ1-3; D unclear. This CDR3 is 14 amino acids long. The V end was cut by 4 bases, the J end by 0 bases, with 10 bases between. Per the germline V gene, CDR1 is SQVTM and CDR2 is ANQGSEA. The CDR3 protein is CSVGPNSSGNTIYF. For the CDR3, the DNA is TGCAGCGTTGGGCCTAATAGCTCTGGAAACACCATATATTTT.

The V and J genes are TRBV6-1 and TRBJ2-5; 7 nucleotides match TRBD2. Germline CDR1 is MNHNS and CDR2 is SASEGT. CDR3 length equals 13 residues. The V segment lost 6 bases and the J segment 0 bases; nucleotides outside the gene matches: 1. The CDR3 loop is CASRTSDQETQYF. The CDR3 DNA reads TGTGCCAGCAGAACTAGCGACCAAGAGACCCAGTACTTC.